This TCR beta chain comes out of a study of OX40 agonist ivuxolimab in advanced cancers. CDR3 length: 13 residues. Per germline, CDR1 SGHVS and CDR2 FQNEAQ. V was clipped by 1 base and J by 3 bases, with 5 bases between them. Study-level findings and limits: Clones of CD4+ and CD8+ blood T cells grew by week 6 at doses of 0.1 to 3.0 mg/kg.

Concerning this clone itself: As yet, its antigen is unknown.

Profiled with immunoSEQ multiplex PCR; TCRdb holds only in-frame clones, not every one. The table has around 25,000 clones, approximately 80% seen once. The chain combines TRBV7-8 with TRBJ2-3; D ambiguous. The source is an adult with an advanced solid tumor such as melanoma, head and neck, liver or kidney cancer. This material consisted of CD4+ or CD8+ T cells sorted from blood, taken in a trial of the OX40 agonist ivuxolimab. CDR3 coding DNA: TGTGCCAGCAGCTTAGGTTGGACAGATACGCAGTATTTT. Protein sequence: CASSLGWTDTQYF.